The present entry profiles one T cell receptor beta chain with its context. The sample comes from a study of blood T cell repertoires in COVID-19. Study-level information: Acute and convalescent COVID-19 specimens originated in the United States, Italy and Spain. T cells, B-cell-depleted T cells, or PBMCs provided the cDNA or gDNA that served as material.

Study processing details: Using reference gene primer amplification, nucleated cell counts were estimated. Sequencing used immunoSEQ multiplex PCR; TCRdb keeps in-frame clones, though not all of them. V and J calls and clone size come straight from that table; D and trimming were deduced from the DNA. The sample has tens of thousands of clones, 75% to 90% seen once. This CDR3 spans 16 amino acids. The rearrangement uses TRBV12-1 and TRBJ2-7; the table's D call TRBD1 went unverified against the DNA. TRBV12-1 represents a pseudogene. The receptor was derived from a woman aged 70-85 years with acute or convalescent COVID-19. Input material: peripheral blood. In DNA form, the CDR3 reads TGTGCCAGCAGCTTATTAACGGGACAGCTCTCCTACGAGCAGTACGTC. It codes for CASSLLTGQLSYEQYV.